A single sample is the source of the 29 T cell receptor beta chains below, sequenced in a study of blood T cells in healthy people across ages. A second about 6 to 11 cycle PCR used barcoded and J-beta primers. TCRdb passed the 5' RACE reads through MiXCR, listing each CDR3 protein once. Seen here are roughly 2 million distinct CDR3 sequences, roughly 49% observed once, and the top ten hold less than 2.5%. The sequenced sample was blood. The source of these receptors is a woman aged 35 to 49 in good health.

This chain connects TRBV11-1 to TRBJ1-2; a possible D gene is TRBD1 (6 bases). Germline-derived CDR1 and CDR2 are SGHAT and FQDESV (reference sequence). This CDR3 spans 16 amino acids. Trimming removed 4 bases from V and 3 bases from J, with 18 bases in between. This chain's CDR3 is CASSSPGHPKDYGYTF. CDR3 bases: TGTGCCAGCAGCTCCCCGGGACACCCGAAGGACTATGGCTACACCTTC. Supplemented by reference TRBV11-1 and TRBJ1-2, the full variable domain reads EAEVAQSPRYKITEKSQAVAFWCDPISGHATLYWYRQILGQGPELLVQFQDESVVDDSQLPKDRFSAERLKGVDSTLKIQPAELGDSAMYLCASSSPGHPKDYGYTFGSGTRLTVV.

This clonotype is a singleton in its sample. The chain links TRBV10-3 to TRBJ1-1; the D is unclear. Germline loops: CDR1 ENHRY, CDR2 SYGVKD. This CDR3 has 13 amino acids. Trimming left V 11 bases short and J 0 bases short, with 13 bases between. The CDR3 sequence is CAVSRDLNTEAFF. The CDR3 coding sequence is TGTGCCGTAAGTCGAGATTTGAACACTGAAGCTTTCTTT.

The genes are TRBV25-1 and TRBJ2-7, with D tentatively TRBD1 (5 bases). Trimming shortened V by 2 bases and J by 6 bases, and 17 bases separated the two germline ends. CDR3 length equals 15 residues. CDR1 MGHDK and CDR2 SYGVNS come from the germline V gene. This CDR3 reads CASSEIGAGLGEQYF. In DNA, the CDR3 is TGTGCCAGCAGTGAAATAGGGGCAGGGCTGGGCGAGCAGTACTTC.

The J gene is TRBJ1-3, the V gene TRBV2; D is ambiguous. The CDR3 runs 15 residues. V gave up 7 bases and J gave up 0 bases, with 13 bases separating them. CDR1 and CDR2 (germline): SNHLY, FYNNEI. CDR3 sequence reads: CASTVGSHSGNTIYF. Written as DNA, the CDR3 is TGTGCCAGCACGGTCGGGTCCCACTCTGGAAACACCATATATTTT.

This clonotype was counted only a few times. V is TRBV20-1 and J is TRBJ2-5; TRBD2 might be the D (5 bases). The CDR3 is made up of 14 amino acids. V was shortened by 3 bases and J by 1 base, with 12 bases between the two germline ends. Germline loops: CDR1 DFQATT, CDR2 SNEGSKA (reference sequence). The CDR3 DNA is TGCAGTGCTAGCGAGTGGACTCCCCAAGAGACCCAGTACTTC. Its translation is CSASEWTPQETQYF.

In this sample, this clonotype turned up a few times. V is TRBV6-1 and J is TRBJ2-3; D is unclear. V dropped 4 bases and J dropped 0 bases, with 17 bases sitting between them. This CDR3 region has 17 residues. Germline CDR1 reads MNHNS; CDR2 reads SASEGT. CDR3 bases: TGTGCCAGCAGTGGATGGACGGCGAAAGACAGCACAGATACGCAGTATTTT. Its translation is CASSGWTAKDSTDTQYF.

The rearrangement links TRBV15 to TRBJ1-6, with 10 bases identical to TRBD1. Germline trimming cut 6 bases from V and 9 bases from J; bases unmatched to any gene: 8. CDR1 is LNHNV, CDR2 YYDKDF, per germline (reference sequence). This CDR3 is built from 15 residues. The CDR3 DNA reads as TGTGCCACCAGAGGTGTGGGACAGGGGTTTTCACCCCTCCACTTT. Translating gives CATRGVGQGFSPLHF.

This CDR3 is CASSLAGKGEQFF. The CDR3 bases are TGTGCCAGCAGCTTAGCAGGGAAAGGTGAGCAGTTCTTC. The chain recombines TRBV7-9 with TRBJ2-1; D is ambiguous. Germline loops: CDR1 SEHNR, CDR2 FQNEAQ (reference sequence). The CDR3 covers 13 residues. Trimming removed 0 bases from V and 9 bases from J, with 9 bases in between.

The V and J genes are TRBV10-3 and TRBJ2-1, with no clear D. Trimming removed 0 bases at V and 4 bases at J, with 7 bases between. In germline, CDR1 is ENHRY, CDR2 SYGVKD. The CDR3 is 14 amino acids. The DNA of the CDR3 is TGTGCCATCAGTGAGTCGGTAATGTACAATGAGCAGTTCTTC. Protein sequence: CAISESVMYNEQFF.

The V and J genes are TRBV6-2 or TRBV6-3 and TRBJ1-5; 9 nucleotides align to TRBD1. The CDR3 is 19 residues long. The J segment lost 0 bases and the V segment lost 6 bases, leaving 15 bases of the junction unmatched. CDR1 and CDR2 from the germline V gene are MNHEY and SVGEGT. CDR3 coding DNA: TGTGCCAGCAGCCGTTTCTGGGACAGGGCTCTGTATAGCAATCAGCCCCAGCATTTT. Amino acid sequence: CASSRFWDRALYSNQPQHF.

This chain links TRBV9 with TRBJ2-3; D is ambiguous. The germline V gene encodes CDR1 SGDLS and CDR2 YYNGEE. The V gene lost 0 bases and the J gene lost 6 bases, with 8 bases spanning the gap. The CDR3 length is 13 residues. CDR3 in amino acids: CASSVVSLDTQYF. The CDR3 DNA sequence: TGTGCCAGCAGCGTAGTTTCTTTGGATACGCAGTATTTT.

CDR3 residues: CASRDWPEENEQFF. DNA of the CDR3: TGTGCCAGCAGGGATTGGCCGGAGGAGAATGAGCAGTTCTTC. The chain combines TRBV7-2 with TRBJ2-1, with D maybe TRBD2 (5 bases). Germline V gives CDR1 SGHTA, CDR2 FQGNSA. The CDR3 has 14 amino acids. V dropped 6 bases and J dropped 7 bases, with 16 bases sitting between them.

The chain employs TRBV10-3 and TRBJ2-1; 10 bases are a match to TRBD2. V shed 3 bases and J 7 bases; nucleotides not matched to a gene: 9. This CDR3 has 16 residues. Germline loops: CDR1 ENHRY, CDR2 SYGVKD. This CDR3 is CAISDPASGGSNEQFF. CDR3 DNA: TGTGCCATCAGTGACCCCGCTAGCGGGGGTAGTAATGAGCAGTTCTTC.

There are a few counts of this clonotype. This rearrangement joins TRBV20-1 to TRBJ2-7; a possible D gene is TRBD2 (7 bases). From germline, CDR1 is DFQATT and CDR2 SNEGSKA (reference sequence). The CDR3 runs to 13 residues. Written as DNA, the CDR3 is TGCTCCCGCCGGGGGGCAGCTATAAGCGAGCAGTACTTC. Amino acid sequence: CSRRGAAISEQYF.

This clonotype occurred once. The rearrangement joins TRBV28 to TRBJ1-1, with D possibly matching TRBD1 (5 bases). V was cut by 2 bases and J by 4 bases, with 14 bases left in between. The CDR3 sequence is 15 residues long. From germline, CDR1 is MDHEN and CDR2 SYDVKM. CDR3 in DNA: TGTGCCAGCAGTTTAATGGGGGGAGGGAGCACTGAAGCTTTCTTT. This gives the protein CASSLMGGGSTEAFF.

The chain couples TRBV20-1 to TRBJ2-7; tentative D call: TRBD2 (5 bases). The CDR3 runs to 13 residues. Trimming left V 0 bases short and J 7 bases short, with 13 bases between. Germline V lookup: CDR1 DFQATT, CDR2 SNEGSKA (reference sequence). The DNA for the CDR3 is TGCAGTGCTAGAGAGGGCGGGCGCGCAGAGCAGTACTTC. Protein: CSAREGGRAEQYF.

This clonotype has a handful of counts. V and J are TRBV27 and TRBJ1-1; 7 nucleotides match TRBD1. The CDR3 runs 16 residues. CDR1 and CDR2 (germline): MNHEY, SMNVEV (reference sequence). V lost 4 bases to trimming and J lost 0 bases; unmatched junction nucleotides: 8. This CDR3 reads CASSSLRQGMNTEAFF. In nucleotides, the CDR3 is TGTGCCAGCAGTTCACTAAGACAGGGTATGAACACTGAAGCTTTCTTT.

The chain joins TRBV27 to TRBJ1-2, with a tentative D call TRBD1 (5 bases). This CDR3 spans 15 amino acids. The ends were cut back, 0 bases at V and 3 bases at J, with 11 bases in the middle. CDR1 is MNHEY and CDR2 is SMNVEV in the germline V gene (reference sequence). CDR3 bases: TGTGCCAGCAGTTTATCGCCAGGAGGGGACTATGGCTACACCTTC. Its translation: CASSLSPGGDYGYTF.

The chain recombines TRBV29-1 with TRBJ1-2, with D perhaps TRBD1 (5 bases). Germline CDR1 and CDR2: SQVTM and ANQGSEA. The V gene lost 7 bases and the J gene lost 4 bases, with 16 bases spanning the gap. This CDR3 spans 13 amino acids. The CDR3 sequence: CSETRDLGYGYTF. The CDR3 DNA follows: TGCAGCGAGACCAGGGATCTAGGCTATGGCTACACCTTC.

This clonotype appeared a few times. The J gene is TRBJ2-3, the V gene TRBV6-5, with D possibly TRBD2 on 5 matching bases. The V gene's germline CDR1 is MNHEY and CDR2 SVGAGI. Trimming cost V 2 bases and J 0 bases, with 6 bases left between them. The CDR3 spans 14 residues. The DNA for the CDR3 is TGTGCCAGCAGTTACACTAGTAGCACAGATACGCAGTATTTT. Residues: CASSYTSSTDTQYF.

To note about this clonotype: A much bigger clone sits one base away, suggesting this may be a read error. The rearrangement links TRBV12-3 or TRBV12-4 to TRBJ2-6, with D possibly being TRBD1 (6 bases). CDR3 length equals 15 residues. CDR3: CAGRSGDSGANVLTF. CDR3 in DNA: TGTGCCGGCAGATCAGGGGACTCTGGGGCCAACGTCCTGACTTTC.

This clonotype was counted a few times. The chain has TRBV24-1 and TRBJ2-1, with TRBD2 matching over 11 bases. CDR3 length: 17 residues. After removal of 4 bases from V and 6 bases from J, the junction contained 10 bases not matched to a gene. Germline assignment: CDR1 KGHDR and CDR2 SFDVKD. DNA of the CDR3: TGTGCCACCAGTGAGGGGGGTAGCGGGGGGGCCCGCAATGAGCAGTTCTTC. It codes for CATSEGGSGGARNEQFF.

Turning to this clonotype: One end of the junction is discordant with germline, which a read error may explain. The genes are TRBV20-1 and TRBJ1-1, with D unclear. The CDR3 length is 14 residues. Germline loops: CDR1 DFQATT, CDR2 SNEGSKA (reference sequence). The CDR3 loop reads CSARDRTAGFEVFF. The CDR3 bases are TGCAGTGCTAGAGATCGAACGGCCGGTTTTGAAGTTTTCTTT.

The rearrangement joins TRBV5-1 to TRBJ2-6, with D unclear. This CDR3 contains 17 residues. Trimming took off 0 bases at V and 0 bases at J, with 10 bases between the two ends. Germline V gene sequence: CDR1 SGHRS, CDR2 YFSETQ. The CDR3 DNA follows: TGCGCCAGCAGCTTGGGCTGGGTACTCTCTGGGGCCAACGTCCTGACTTTC. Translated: CASSLGWVLSGANVLTF.

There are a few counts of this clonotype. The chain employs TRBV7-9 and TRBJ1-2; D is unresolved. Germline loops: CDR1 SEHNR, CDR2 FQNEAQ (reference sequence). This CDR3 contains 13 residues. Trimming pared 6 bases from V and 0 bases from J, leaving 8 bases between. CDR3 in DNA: TGTGCCAGCAGGTCATCGGCTAACTATGGCTACACCTTC. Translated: CASRSSANYGYTF.

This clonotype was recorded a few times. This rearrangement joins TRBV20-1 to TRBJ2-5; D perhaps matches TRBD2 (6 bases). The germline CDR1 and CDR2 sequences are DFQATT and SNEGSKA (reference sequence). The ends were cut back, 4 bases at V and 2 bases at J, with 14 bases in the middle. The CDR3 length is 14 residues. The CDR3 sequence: CSAKGKGGQETQYF. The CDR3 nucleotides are TGCAGTGCTAAAGGGAAAGGAGGGCAAGAGACCCAGTACTTC.

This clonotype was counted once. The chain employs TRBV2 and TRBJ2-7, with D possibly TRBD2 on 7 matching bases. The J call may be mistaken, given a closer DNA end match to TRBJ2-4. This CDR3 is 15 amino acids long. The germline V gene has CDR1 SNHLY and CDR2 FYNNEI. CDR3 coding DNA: TGTGCCAGCAGTGATCGGGGGGCCGGTCAGGACATTCAGTACTTC. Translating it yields CASSDRGAGQDIQYF.

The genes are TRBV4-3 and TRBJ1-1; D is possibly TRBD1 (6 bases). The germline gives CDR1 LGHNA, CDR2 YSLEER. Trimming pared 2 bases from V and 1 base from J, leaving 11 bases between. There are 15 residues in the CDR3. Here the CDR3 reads CASSQSGGANTEAFF. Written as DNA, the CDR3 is TGCGCCAGCAGCCAATCGGGGGGGGCGAACACTGAAGCTTTCTTT.

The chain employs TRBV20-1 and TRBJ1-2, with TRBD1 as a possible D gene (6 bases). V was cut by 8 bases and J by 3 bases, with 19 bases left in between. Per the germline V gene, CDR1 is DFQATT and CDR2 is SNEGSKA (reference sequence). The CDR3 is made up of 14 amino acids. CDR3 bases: TGCAGTCGGGGGGCATTGACTATGTACTATGGCTACACCTTC. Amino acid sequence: CSRGALTMYYGYTF.